The 17 T cell receptor beta chains below all came from one sample that was sequenced in a study of early stage breast cancer tumors. Here immunoSEQ multiplex PCR was the method, and the copy in TCRdb shows in-frame clones only, minus some. The sample records about 38,000 clones, about 68% being singletons. Sequenced input: blood. The source is a person in their 60s with breast cancer.

By sample share, this clone is medium-sized (0.01 to 0.1%). The J gene is TRBJ1-2, the V gene TRBV4-1; D call uncertain. The CDR3 is 13 residues long. CDR1 is MGHRA, CDR2 YSYEKL, per germline. Trimming took off 1 base at V and 5 bases at J, with 8 bases between the two ends. In nucleotides, the CDR3 is TGCGCCAGCAGCCAAGGGGCGGGGTATGGCTACACCTTC. This encodes CASSQGAGYGYTF.

The gene calls are TRBV9 and TRBJ1-1; D is perhaps TRBD1 (6 bases). This CDR3 has 14 amino acids. Germline V gene lookup returns CDR1 SGDLS and CDR2 YYNGEE. V gave up 3 bases and J gave up 8 bases, with 17 bases separating them. The CDR3: CASSDGPTGREAFF. CDR3 DNA: TGTGCCAGCAGCGACGGCCCCACAGGGAGAGAAGCTTTCTTT.

This sequence joins TRBV2 and TRBJ1-1; D unclear. The V end lost 2 bases, the J end lost 6 bases, and 13 bases lay between the germline ends. This CDR3 spans 14 amino acids. Germline V lookup: CDR1 SNHLY, CDR2 FYNNEI. The CDR3 is CASSEKYTQPEAFF. CDR3 in DNA: TGTGCCAGCAGTGAAAAGTACACTCAACCTGAAGCTTTCTTT.

This clone was counted only a few times. The chain couples TRBV5-1 to TRBJ1-1; TRBD1 is a possible D gene (5 bases). CDR3 length equals 13 residues. Germline V gene lookup returns CDR1 SGHRS and CDR2 YFSETQ. V lost 1 base to trimming and J lost 5 bases, with 9 bases between them. Here the CDR3 reads CASSLSPGTEAFF. The CDR3 DNA follows: TGCGCCAGCAGCTTGTCTCCAGGGACTGAAGCTTTCTTT.

This clone has a handful of counts. The genes are TRBV5-1 and TRBJ2-7, with a weak D call TRBD2 (6 bases). The V and J ends lost 0 bases and 2 bases respectively, with 6 bases between them. This CDR3 has 13 amino acids. The germline V gene has CDR1 SGHRS and CDR2 YFSETQ. CDR3 DNA sequence: TGCGCCAGCAGCTTGGTAGCGGCCTACGAGCAGTACTTC. Translated, it gives CASSLVAAYEQYF.

The chain carries TRBV27 and TRBJ1-5, with D hard to call. The germline V gene encodes CDR1 MNHEY and CDR2 SMNVEV (reference sequence). V lost 4 bases to trimming and J lost 6 bases, with 10 bases between them. CDR3 size: 13 residues. This CDR3 is CASSSWASQPQHF. DNA for the CDR3: TGTGCCAGCAGTTCCTGGGCCTCTCAGCCCCAGCATTTT.

V usage is TRBV27 and J usage is TRBJ2-7; 7 bases are a match to TRBD1. Germline-derived CDR1 and CDR2 are MNHEY and SMNVEV (reference sequence). This CDR3 region has 15 residues. The V gene end was trimmed by 2 bases and the J gene end by 8 bases; junction bases not matched to a gene: 12. CDR3 sequence: CASSLGTDPRLKQYF. As DNA, the CDR3 is TGTGCCAGCAGTTTAGGGACAGACCCGCGGCTTAAGCAGTACTTC.

The gene calls are TRBV29-1 and TRBJ1-2; perhaps TRBD1 as D (5 bases). There are 15 residues in the CDR3. CDR1 SQVTM and CDR2 ANQGSEA come from the germline V gene. The V end was cut by 6 bases, the J end by 4 bases, with 21 bases between. The CDR3 region has the DNA TGCAGCGTCGATCGACCTCGGGACGGTGGCTATGGCTACACCTTC. It codes for CSVDRPRDGGYGYTF. The full variable domain, with the rest looked up from reference TRBV29-1 and TRBJ1-2, is SAVISQKPSRDICQRGTSLTIQCQVDSQVTMMFWYRQQPGQSLTLIATANQGSEATYESGFVIDKFPISRPNLTFSTLTVSNMSPEDSSIYLCSVDRPRDGGYGYTFGSGTRLTVV.

This chain connects TRBV28 to TRBJ1-5; TRBD1 matches at 9 bases. CDR1 is MDHEN, CDR2 SYDVKM, per germline. CDR3 size: 19 residues. J gave up 7 bases and V 5 bases, and 21 bases lay outside the gene matches. CDR3 in DNA: TGTGCCAGCAGTCCTCTTATATTAAGCTTACAGGGGGCAAGGCAGCCCCAGCATTTT. As protein: CASSPLILSLQGARQPQHF.

V gene TRBV30 combines with J gene TRBJ1-2, with D perhaps matching TRBD1 (5 bases). CDR3 length: 13 amino acids. Looked up from germline, CDR1 is GTSNPN and CDR2 is SVGIG (reference sequence). Trimming removed 2 bases at V and 3 bases at J, with 10 bases between. CDR3 coding DNA: TGTGCCTGGAGTCAAAGAGGGGACTATGGCTACACCTTC. Translating it yields CAWSQRGDYGYTF.

There are a few counts of this clone. The chain has TRBV10-3 and TRBJ2-3; 9 positions match TRBD2. This CDR3 contains 14 residues. The V and J ends lost 11 bases and 5 bases, in that order; junction bases with no gene match: 11. Germline values: CDR1 ENHRY, CDR2 SYGVKD. The CDR3 here is CAGWRGGALDTQYF. The DNA for the CDR3 is TGTGCCGGGTGGCGCGGGGGGGCATTAGATACGCAGTATTTT.

The V call is TRBV5-1, the J call TRBJ2-3; 16 bases align to TRBD2. With V trimmed by 3 bases and J by 6 bases, 4 bases remained unmatched. The CDR3 consists of 16 residues. Germline loops: CDR1 SGHRS, CDR2 YFSETQ. CDR3 bases: TGCGCCAGCAGCTCGGGACTAGCGGGGGGGAAGGATACGCAGTATTTT. Amino acids: CASSSGLAGGKDTQYF.

The rearrangement joins TRBV5-1 to TRBJ1-2; D may be TRBD1 (5 bases). The germline V gene encodes CDR1 SGHRS and CDR2 YFSETQ. The V end lost 5 bases, the J end lost 2 bases, and 7 bases lay between the germline ends. The CDR3 sequence is 12 residues long. CDR3 sequence (DNA): TGCGCCAGCAGTTCAGGGAACTATGGCTACACCTTC. Translated: CASSSGNYGYTF.

This clone was seen a few times. CDR3 bases: TGTGCCAGCAGTCTGAATGGTGGGGGACGTGATGGCTACACCTTC. The encoded protein is CASSLNGGGRDGYTF. The chain employs TRBV6-6 and TRBJ1-2, with a possible D match to TRBD1 (5 bases). The CDR3 is 15 amino acids. V dropped 5 bases and J dropped 6 bases, with 19 bases sitting between them. CDR1 and CDR2 (germline): MNHNY, SVGAGI (reference sequence).

Relative to its sample, this clone is large. V usage is TRBV15 and J usage is TRBJ2-2; D perhaps matches TRBD1 (6 bases). This CDR3 has 16 residues. Germline V gives CDR1 LNHNV, CDR2 YYDKDF (reference sequence). The V and J ends lost 1 base and 1 base respectively, with 10 bases between them. The CDR3 bases are TGTGCCACCAGCAGAGCCCCGGGACAGAACACCGGGGAGCTGTTTTTT. As protein: CATSRAPGQNTGELFF.

This clone was seen just once. The chain couples TRBV19 to TRBJ1-3; D uncertain. From germline, CDR1 is LNHDA and CDR2 SQIVND (reference sequence). Trimming removed 3 bases from V and 0 bases from J, with 3 bases in between. This CDR3 contains 13 residues. The chain's CDR3 is CASSILSGNTIYF. In DNA form, the CDR3 reads TGTGCCAGTAGTATCCTCTCTGGAAACACCATATATTTT. Full variable domain (remainder filled in from reference TRBV19 and TRBJ1-3): DGGITQSPKYLFRKEGQNVTLSCEQNLNHDAMYWYRQDPGQGLRLIYYSQIVNDFQKGDIAEGYSVSREKKESFPLTVTSAQKNPTAFYLCASSILSGNTIYFGEGSWLTVV.

The chain is built from TRBV4-1 and TRBJ2-6; 7 bases are a match to TRBD2. V was clipped by 3 bases and J by 0 bases; unmatched bases: 11. The CDR3 totals 19 residues. Germline values: CDR1 MGHRA, CDR2 YSYEKL. CDR3 amino acids: CASSQDPGGPNSGANVLTF. The CDR3 DNA sequence: TGCGCCAGCAGCCAGGATCCGGGGGGACCAAACTCTGGGGCCAACGTCCTGACTTTC.